The sequence of this T cell receptor beta chain was determined in a study of PD-L1 blockade in urothelial cancer. Study overall: Male sex and bladder-origin urothelial cancer characterized about nine tenths of the roughly 29 patients.

Each PCR received spiked synthetic TCR analog templates. The data were produced by immunoSEQ multiplex PCR, yet TCRdb's version contains in-frame clones alone and is incomplete. The sample consists of about 95,000 clones, around 91% of them appearing once. Documented time point: pretreatment peripheral blood. Patients suffered from locally advanced or metastatic urothelial carcinoma. Trimming removed 4 bases at V and 6 bases at J, with 13 bases between. Germline CDR1 LGHNA, CDR2 YNFKEQ. The CDR3 sequence is 13 residues long. The input for sequencing was PBMCs, taken around atezolizumab (anti-PD-L1) treatment. The rearrangement links TRBV4-2 to TRBJ2-7; maybe TRBD2 (6 bases). This TCR came from a man between 60 and 75 years old with urothelial cancer. In DNA form, the CDR3 reads TGTGCCAGCAGCCCCCAGCGGGCTGGCGAGCAGTACTTC. Its translation is CASSPQRAGEQYF.